This T cell receptor (beta chain) originates from a study of metastatic and nonmetastatic thyroid tumors. Study-wide background: Repertoires from malignant and benign thyroid patients were compared across blood and tumor or nodule tissue.

TCRdb reassembled clones from the PCR reads with MiXCR. The sample contains over 50,000 clones, less than 30% of which appear only once. To note about this clone: The target antigen is unknown.

Regarding the study as a whole: For both blood and tumor, malignant thyroid tumors reportedly showed significantly higher TCR beta diversity than benign nodules did.

V lost 4 bases and J lost 1, with 11 bases in between. This CDR3 has 14 amino acids. Germline CDR1 and CDR2: MRHNA and SNTAGT. No patient received treatment before thyroid surgery. V gene TRBV6-4 combines with J gene TRBJ2-7; no firm D call. Input material: blood. The origin of this receptor is a female donor with papillary thyroid cancer or a benign thyroid nodule (not recorded which). Some clones in this sample may be carry-over from other donors' samples. The CDR3 DNA is TGTGCCAGCAGTGGGACGGCCGGGTCCTACGAGCAGTACTTC. Translating gives CASSGTAGSYEQYF.